The 32 T cell receptor beta chains below were found in one sample sequenced in a study of cytomegalovirus exposure and HLA in healthy donors. The primer mix had 60 Vbeta and 13 Jbeta primers. TCRdb's table, derived via immunoSEQ multiplex PCR, lists solely in-frame clones and lacks some. There are some 180,000 clones in the sample; around 74% occur only once, and 2.9% lies in the top ten. The sequenced sample consisted of PBMCs. The receptors come from a male donor in good health and CMV-seronegative.

This clone was seen only once. This chain connects TRBV7-8 to TRBJ2-1; TRBD2 agrees at 9 bases. This CDR3 spans 16 amino acids. Germline assignment: CDR1 SGHVS and CDR2 FQNEAQ. The V and J ends lost 5 bases and 4 bases, in that order; junction bases with no gene match: 9. The CDR3 bases are TGTGCCAGCAGCCCACGACCTAGCGGGATTTACAATGAGCAGTTCTTC. Translating gives CASSPRPSGIYNEQFF.

This clone was found a few times. V usage is TRBV6-1 and J usage is TRBJ1-6, with D tentatively TRBD1 (5 bases). The CDR3 is 14 residues long. Germline V lookup: CDR1 MNHNS, CDR2 SASEGT. V dropped 5 bases and J dropped 4 bases, with 9 bases sitting between them. The CDR3 DNA follows: TGTGCCAGCAGTAGCCAGGGATATAATTCACCCCTCCACTTT. This translates into CASSSQGYNSPLHF.

The gene calls are TRBV27 and TRBJ1-6, with D perhaps matching TRBD1 (5 bases). Germline lookup yields CDR1 MNHEY and CDR2 SMNVEV (reference sequence). This CDR3 region has 17 residues. V was cut by 1 base and J by 6 bases, with 16 bases left in between. The CDR3 sequence is CASSLWGEIKINSPLHF. The CDR3 DNA reads TGTGCCAGCAGTTTATGGGGGGAGATTAAAATTAATTCACCCCTCCACTTT.

The rearrangement links TRBV9 to TRBJ2-1; TRBD2 matches 11 bases. Germline V gene lookup returns CDR1 SGDLS and CDR2 YYNGEE. V lost 7 bases to trimming and J lost 4 bases; unmatched junction nucleotides: 4. The CDR3 contains 14 residues. CDR3 DNA sequence: TGTGCCAGCGCCCTAGCGGGGGGATACAATGAGCAGTTCTTC. Protein sequence: CASALAGGYNEQFF.

V and J are TRBV7-2 and TRBJ1-4; tentatively, D is TRBD1 (5 bases). Trimming shortened V by 5 bases and J by 4 bases, and 11 bases separated the two germline ends. Germline V gene data show CDR1 as SGHTA and CDR2 as FQGNSA. The CDR3 is made up of 14 amino acids. As DNA, the CDR3 is TGTGCCAGCAGCCCGGGGGGAGGTAATGAAAAACTGTTTTTT. This encodes CASSPGGGNEKLFF.

The chain carries TRBV6-1 and TRBJ2-3; possible D gene TRBD2, 6 bases. Trimming took off 8 bases at V and 0 bases at J, with 15 bases between the two ends. This CDR3 has 15 amino acids. CDR1 and CDR2 from the germline V gene are MNHNS and SASEGT. CDR3 residues: CASSSGVYSTDTQYF. CDR3 DNA: TGTGCCAGCTCTTCGGGGGTGTACAGCACAGATACGCAGTATTTT.

The V gene is TRBV6-6, the J gene TRBJ2-3; D gene unclear. V was shortened by 4 bases and J by 3 bases, with 8 bases between the two germline ends. Germline values: CDR1 MNHNY, CDR2 SVGAGI (reference sequence). The CDR3 loop spans 13 amino acids. The CDR3: CASSSKLTDTQYF. CDR3 sequence (DNA): TGTGCCAGCAGTTCAAAACTTACAGATACGCAGTATTTT.

This clone was found a few times. The V gene is TRBV30, the J gene TRBJ1-1; D uncertain. CDR3 length equals 13 residues. V was pared by 7 bases and J by 0 bases, with 12 bases between. The germline CDR1 and CDR2 sequences are GTSNPN and SVGIG (reference sequence). The CDR3 spells CASQRSMNTEAFF. In DNA, the CDR3 is TGTGCCTCCCAACGGAGTATGAACACTGAAGCTTTCTTT.

This clone was detected a few times. V gene TRBV4-1 combines with J gene TRBJ2-4, with 14 bases identical to TRBD2. J lost 6 bases, V lost 2 bases, and 3 bases had no gene match. The CDR3 is 16 amino acids. Germline CDR1 and CDR2: MGHRA and YSYEKL. DNA of the CDR3: TGCGCCAGCAGCCAACCGGGACTAGCGGGAGCAAACATTCAGTACTTC. Translated: CASSQPGLAGANIQYF.

The genes are TRBV6-1 and TRBJ2-7; D possibly corresponds to TRBD2 (6 bases). V was shortened by 10 bases and J by 0 bases, with 16 bases between the two germline ends. CDR3 size: 14 residues. Looked up from germline, CDR1 is MNHNS and CDR2 is SASEGT. In DNA form, the CDR3 reads TGTGCCATAAAGCGGGCGGGAATCTCCTACGAGCAGTACTTC. Translation: CAIKRAGISYEQYF.

This clone has just a few counts. V usage is TRBV7-8 and J usage is TRBJ2-6; D may be TRBD1 (5 bases). Germline V gene sequence: CDR1 SGHVS, CDR2 FQNEAQ. With 3 bases removed from V and 0 bases from J, the gap between germline ends came to 15 bases. The CDR3 runs to 18 residues. CDR3 sequence: CASSLTDFPSSGANVLTF. CDR3 in DNA: TGTGCCAGCAGCTTGACAGATTTTCCTAGCTCTGGGGCCAACGTCCTGACTTTC.

This clone was detected only a few times. The chain employs TRBV28 and TRBJ2-1, with TRBD2 identical over 11 bases. The length of the CDR3 is 14 residues. Germline CDR1 is MDHEN and CDR2 is SYDVKM. The trim removed 6 bases at V and 3 bases at J, leaving 1 base unmatched. This CDR3 reads CASRTSGNYNEQFF. The CDR3 nucleotides read TGTGCCAGCAGGACTAGCGGGAACTACAATGAGCAGTTCTTC. Supplemented by reference TRBV28 and TRBJ2-1, the full variable domain reads DVKVTQSSRYLVKRTGEKVFLECVQDMDHENMFWYRQDPGLGLRLIYFSYDVKMKEKGDIPEGYSVSREKKERFSLILESASTNQTSMYLCASRTSGNYNEQFFGPGTRLTVL.

The table lists this clone with a few counts. The rearrangement links TRBV19 to TRBJ2-1; a weak D match, TRBD2 (6 bases). The germline CDR1 and CDR2 sequences are LNHDA and SQIVND (reference sequence). The V end lost 3 bases, the J end lost 5 bases, and 8 bases lay between the germline ends. The CDR3 has 13 amino acids. The DNA for the CDR3 is TGTGCCAGTAGTATGGGGGGAAACAATGAGCAGTTCTTC. Amino acid sequence: CASSMGGNNEQFF.

CDR3: CASSAGRIMNTEAFF. CDR3 DNA sequence: TGTGCCAGTAGTGCGGGACGGATTATGAACACTGAAGCTTTCTTT. The chain links TRBV19 to TRBJ1-1, with D possibly TRBD1 on 5 matching bases. The germline gives CDR1 LNHDA, CDR2 SQIVND (reference sequence). The V gene lost 5 bases and the J gene lost 0 bases, with 13 bases spanning the gap. The CDR3 is 15 amino acids. Using reference TRBV19 and TRBJ1-1 for the parts outside the CDR3, the full variable domain is DGGITQSPKYLFRKEGQNVTLSCEQNLNHDAMYWYRQDPGQGLRLIYYSQIVNDFQKGDIAEGYSVSREKKESFPLTVTSAQKNPTAFYLCASSAGRIMNTEAFFGQGTRLTVV.

The rearrangement joins TRBV19 to TRBJ2-7; 8 positions agree with TRBD2. The germline gives CDR1 LNHDA, CDR2 SQIVND (reference sequence). There are 13 residues in the CDR3. The V gene end was trimmed by 5 bases and the J gene end by 4 bases; junction bases not matched to a gene: 4. CDR3 coding DNA: TGTGCCAGTAGTCCCGGGGGGGGATACGAGCAGTACTTC. Translated, it gives CASSPGGGYEQYF.

This clone was observed a single time. The chain couples TRBV28 to TRBJ2-3; 11 bases align to TRBD2. Per the germline V gene, CDR1 is MDHEN and CDR2 is SYDVKM. Trimming cost V 3 bases and J 2 bases; bases outside gene matches: 7. The length of the CDR3 is 17 residues. The CDR3 DNA is TGTGCCAGCAGTTTGCCCCGACTAGCGGGGACCACAGATACGCAGTATTTT. Translation: CASSLPRLAGTTDTQYF.

This clone was picked up a small number of times. This rearrangement joins TRBV25-1 to TRBJ2-1; 8 bases match TRBD2. The CDR3 has 16 amino acids. Germline CDR1 and CDR2: MGHDK and SYGVNS. V was clipped by 6 bases and J by 2 bases; unmatched bases: 9. CDR3 in amino acids: CASRPSGPRAYNEQFF. The CDR3 nucleotides read TGTGCCAGCAGGCCTAGCGGGCCCCGGGCCTACAATGAGCAGTTCTTC.

This chain uses TRBV25-1 with TRBJ1-1; 7 bases map to TRBD1. This CDR3 has 12 amino acids. Trimming cost V 7 bases and J 8 bases; bases outside gene matches: 7. Per germline, CDR1 MGHDK and CDR2 SYGVNS. The DNA of the CDR3 is TGTGCCAGCAACCACAGACAGGGAGAAGCTTTCTTT. Encoded protein: CASNHRQGEAFF.

The CDR3 bases are TGTGCCAGCAGGCCCGGGACAGGGTTAACTGAAGCTTTCTTT. This codes for CASRPGTGLTEAFF. This sequence joins TRBV6-6 and TRBJ1-1; 9 nucleotides align to TRBD1. This CDR3 has 14 residues. Germline V gives CDR1 MNHNY, CDR2 SVGAGI (reference sequence). V was clipped by 6 bases and J by 5 bases; unmatched bases: 7.

The chain links TRBV30 to TRBJ1-5; possible D gene TRBD1, 6 bases. Per the germline V gene, CDR1 is GTSNPN and CDR2 is SVGIG (reference sequence). This CDR3 region has 16 residues. V was clipped by 3 bases and J by 1 base, with 16 bases between them. The CDR3 region is CAWSQGVRGSNQPQHF. The CDR3, as DNA: TGTGCCTGGAGCCAAGGCGTCAGGGGAAGCAATCAGCCCCAGCATTTT. Full variable domain (missing parts from reference TRBV30 and TRBJ1-5): SQTIHQWPATLVQPVGSPLSLECTVEGTSNPNLYWYRQAAGRGLQLLFYSVGIGQISSEVPQNLSASRPQDRQFILSSKKLLLSDSGFYLCAWSQGVRGSNQPQHFGDGTRLSIL.

The chain couples TRBV5-4 to TRBJ1-2; D not resolved. The germline CDR1 and CDR2 sequences are SGHNT and YYREEE (reference sequence). The CDR3 spans 15 residues. V was cut by 3 bases and J by 2 bases, with 14 bases left in between. The CDR3 loop reads CASSSYRSPNYGYTF. As DNA, the CDR3 is TGTGCCAGCAGCTCGTACCGGAGTCCCAACTATGGCTACACCTTC.

The V call is TRBV28, the J call TRBJ1-5; 7 bases line up with TRBD1. V trimming: 4 bases; J trimming: 7 bases; junction bases outside the gene matches: 13. The germline V gene encodes CDR1 MDHEN and CDR2 SYDVKM. The CDR3 is 16 residues long. CDR3 coding DNA: TGTGCCAGCAGTTCCCCGACAGGGCCGGGGAGGCAGCCCCAGCATTTT. Its protein is CASSSPTGPGRQPQHF. The variable domain in full, completed from reference TRBV28 and TRBJ1-5, reads DVKVTQSSRYLVKRTGEKVFLECVQDMDHENMFWYRQDPGLGLRLIYFSYDVKMKEKGDIPEGYSVSREKKERFSLILESASTNQTSMYLCASSSPTGPGRQPQHFGDGTRLSIL.

The count of this clone is one. The chain carries TRBV20-1 and TRBJ2-1, with D hard to call. The V and J ends lost 5 bases and 7 bases respectively, with 9 bases between them. Germline V CDR1 and CDR2: DFQATT, SNEGSKA (reference sequence). The CDR3 sequence is 11 residues long. The CDR3 nucleotides are TGCAGTGCTCGATCGAGAAATGAGCAGTTCTTC. As protein: CSARSRNEQFF.

This chain joins TRBV19 and TRBJ2-7; 7 nucleotides match TRBD1. Germline V gene data show CDR1 as LNHDA and CDR2 as SQIVND (reference sequence). CDR3 length equals 15 residues. Trimming removed 1 base from V and 6 bases from J; junction bases left unmatched: 9. The CDR3 sequence is CASSIGGQKPLEQYF. The CDR3 nucleotides read TGTGCCAGTAGTATAGGGGGACAGAAACCTCTCGAGCAGTACTTC.

To note about this clone: In the same sample, other DNA sequences code for this CDR3. This rearrangement joins TRBV27 to TRBJ1-5; D not resolved. There are 13 residues in the CDR3. Germline CDR1 MNHEY, CDR2 SMNVEV (reference sequence). Trimming left V 2 bases short and J 4 bases short, with 6 bases between. The CDR3 reads CASSLRENQPQHF. DNA of the CDR3: TGTGCCAGCAGTTTACGCGAGAATCAGCCCCAGCATTTT.

This chain links TRBV15 with TRBJ1-5; the D gene is possibly TRBD1 (5 bases). Germline V lookup: CDR1 LNHNV, CDR2 YYDKDF (reference sequence). Trimming pared 1 base from V and 2 bases from J, leaving 12 bases between. This CDR3 has 16 residues. CDR3 amino acids: CATSRGGRLGNQPQHF. In nucleotides, the CDR3 is TGTGCCACCAGCAGAGGGGGCAGATTGGGCAATCAGCCCCAGCATTTT.

This clone was detected a few times. The rearrangement links TRBV19 to TRBJ2-1; TRBD1 matches 7 bases. This CDR3 has 16 residues. The germline V gene encodes CDR1 LNHDA and CDR2 SQIVND (reference sequence). The trim removed 2 bases at V and 5 bases at J, leaving 9 bases unmatched. This CDR3 is CASSIRGGQKDNEQFF. The CDR3 DNA follows: TGTGCCAGTAGTATAAGAGGGGGACAGAAAGACAATGAGCAGTTCTTC.

Turning to this clone: This sample also contains other DNA sequences that code for the same CDR3. CDR3 residues: CASITDRSNYGYTF. The DNA of the CDR3 is TGTGCCAGCATCACGGACAGATCTAACTATGGCTACACCTTC. The chain employs TRBV6-6 and TRBJ1-2, with a possible D match to TRBD1 (6 bases). The CDR3 has 14 amino acids. Germline assignment: CDR1 MNHNY and CDR2 SVGAGI (reference sequence). Trimming took off 7 bases at V and 0 bases at J, with 12 bases between the two ends.

The V gene is TRBV7-3, the J gene TRBJ2-1; tentative D call: TRBD2 (6 bases). The CDR3 length is 16 residues. The V gene lost 5 bases and the J gene lost 10 bases, with 24 bases spanning the gap. The germline V gene encodes CDR1 SGHTA and CDR2 FQGTGA. The CDR3 region is CASSPARGSSIGEQFF. The CDR3 DNA sequence: TGTGCCAGCAGCCCAGCGCGGGGTAGCTCCATCGGCGAGCAGTTCTTC.

The chain recombines TRBV4-2 with TRBJ1-3; unclear D gene. The V end lost 1 base, the J end lost 1 base, and 14 bases lay between the germline ends. The CDR3 contains 17 residues. Germline lookup yields CDR1 LGHNA and CDR2 YNFKEQ. The chain's CDR3 is CASSQGRERVSGNTIYF. The DNA of the CDR3 is TGTGCCAGCAGCCAAGGGAGGGAGCGGGTGTCTGGAAACACCATATATTTT.

Comments on this clone: Additional DNA sequences in this sample encode the identical CDR3. The rearrangement links TRBV2 to TRBJ2-6; D remains ambiguous. CDR3 size: 14 residues. V lost 5 bases and J lost 2, with 7 bases in between. The germline gives CDR1 SNHLY, CDR2 FYNNEI. CDR3 sequence reads: CASSLGTGANVLTF. In DNA form, the CDR3 reads TGTGCCAGCAGTCTGGGCACTGGGGCCAACGTCCTGACTTTC.

The V and J genes are TRBV5-1 and TRBJ1-5; TRBD1 might be the D (6 bases). Trimming removed 0 bases from V and 8 bases from J, with 12 bases in between. Germline V CDR1 and CDR2: SGHRS, YFSETQ. The CDR3 is 14 residues long. This CDR3 is CASSLDGGGEPQHF. In DNA form, the CDR3 reads TGCGCCAGCAGCTTGGATGGGGGGGGCGAGCCCCAGCATTTT.